This TCR beta chain was captured by sequencing in a study of blood T cell repertoires in COVID-19. Germline assignment: CDR1 LGHNA and CDR2 YNFKEQ. With 0 bases clipped from V and 0 bases from J, the junction kept 14 bases outside the gene matches. This CDR3 comprises 22 residues. This clone was seen just once. As handled by the study authors: The assay estimated nucleated cells by amplifying reference gene primers. TCRdb keeps only in-frame clones here, not all; method: immunoSEQ multiplex PCR. D and trimming were read from the DNA, whereas the V and J calls and clone size are those reported in that table. The table records over 150,000 clones, about 91% of them present only once.

This chain links TRBV4-2 with TRBJ2-3; 14 bases fit TRBD2. Material: peripheral blood. The TCR was taken from an older woman who had recovered from COVID-19. The CDR3 DNA sequence: TGTGCCAGCAGCCAAGACTTCGACTCCGGGACTAGCGGGGGAACTAGCACAGATACGCAGTATTTT. Residues: CASSQDFDSGTSGGTSTDTQYF.